This T cell receptor (beta chain) was observed in a study of blood T cell repertoires in COVID-19. TCRdb's copy holds only in-frame clones and misses some; the assay was immunoSEQ multiplex PCR. This repertoire shows 310,000 or so clones, 75% to 90% found once; its top ten account for 2.2%. V dropped 4 bases and J dropped 2; count of bases not matched to a gene: 3. This CDR3 contains 16 residues. Germline V gene lookup returns CDR1 SGHRS and CDR2 YFSETQ. The receptor was derived from a woman aged 50 to 60 who had recovered from COVID-19. Sequenced: peripheral blood. The rearrangement joins TRBV5-1 to TRBJ2-1; TRBD2 matches at 13 bases. CDR3 bases: TGCGCCAGCAGCCCCGGGACTAGCGGGACCTACAATGAGCAGTTCTTC. Translating it yields CASSPGTSGTYNEQFF. The complete variable domain, with remaining parts taken from reference TRBV5-1 and TRBJ2-1, reads KAGVTQTPRYLIKTRGQQVTLSCSPISGHRSVSWYQQTPGQGLQFLFEYFSETQRNKGNFPGRFSGRQFSNSRSEMNVSTLELGDSALYLCASSPGTSGTYNEQFFGPGTRLTVL.